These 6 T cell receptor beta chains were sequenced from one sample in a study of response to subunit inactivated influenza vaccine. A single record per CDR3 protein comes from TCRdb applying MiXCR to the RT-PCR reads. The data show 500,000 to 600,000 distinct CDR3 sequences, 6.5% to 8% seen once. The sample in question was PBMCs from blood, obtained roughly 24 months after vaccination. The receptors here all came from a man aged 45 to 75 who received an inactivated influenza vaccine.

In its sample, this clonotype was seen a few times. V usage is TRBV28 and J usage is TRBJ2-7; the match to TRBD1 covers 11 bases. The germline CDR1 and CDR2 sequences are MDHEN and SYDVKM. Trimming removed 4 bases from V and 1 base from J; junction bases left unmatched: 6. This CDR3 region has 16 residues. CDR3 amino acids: CASSSPGTGGSYEQYF. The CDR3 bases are TGTGCCAGCAGTTCTCCCGGGACAGGGGGTTCCTACGAGCAGTACTTC.

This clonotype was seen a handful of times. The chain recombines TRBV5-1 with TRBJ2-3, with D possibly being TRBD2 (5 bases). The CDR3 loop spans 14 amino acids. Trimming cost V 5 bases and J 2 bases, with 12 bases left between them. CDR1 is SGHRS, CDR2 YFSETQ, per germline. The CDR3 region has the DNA TGCGCCAGCAGTTATACGGGGTTCACAGATACGCAGTATTTT. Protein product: CASSYTGFTDTQYF. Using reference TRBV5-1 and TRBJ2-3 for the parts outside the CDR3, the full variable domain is KAGVTQTPRYLIKTRGQQVTLSCSPISGHRSVSWYQQTPGQGLQFLFEYFSETQRNKGNFPGRFSGRQFSNSRSEMNVSTLELGDSALYLCASSYTGFTDTQYFGPGTRLTVL.

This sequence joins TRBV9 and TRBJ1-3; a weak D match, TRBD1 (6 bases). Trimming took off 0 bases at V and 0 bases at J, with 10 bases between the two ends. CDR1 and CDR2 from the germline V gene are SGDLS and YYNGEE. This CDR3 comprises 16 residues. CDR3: CASSVAAGASGNTIYF. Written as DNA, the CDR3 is TGTGCCAGCAGCGTAGCTGCGGGGGCCTCTGGAAACACCATATATTTT.

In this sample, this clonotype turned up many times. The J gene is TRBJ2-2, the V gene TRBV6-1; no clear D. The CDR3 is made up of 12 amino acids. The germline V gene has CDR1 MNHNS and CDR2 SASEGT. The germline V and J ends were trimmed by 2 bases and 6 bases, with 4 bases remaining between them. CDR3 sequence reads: CASSESPGELFF. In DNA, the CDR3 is TGTGCCAGCAGTGAATCCCCCGGGGAGCTGTTTTTT.

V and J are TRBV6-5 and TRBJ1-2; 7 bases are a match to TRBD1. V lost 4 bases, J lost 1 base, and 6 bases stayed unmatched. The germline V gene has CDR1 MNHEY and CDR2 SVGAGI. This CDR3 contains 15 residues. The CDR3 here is CASSFQQGNNYGYTF. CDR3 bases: TGTGCCAGCAGTTTTCAACAGGGGAATAACTATGGCTACACCTTC.

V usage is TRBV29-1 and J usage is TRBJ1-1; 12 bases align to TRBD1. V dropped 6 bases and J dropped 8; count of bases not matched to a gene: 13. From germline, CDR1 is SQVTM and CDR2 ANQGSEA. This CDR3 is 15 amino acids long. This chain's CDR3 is CSVRDRGRAGEEAFF. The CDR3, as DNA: TGCAGCGTCAGGGACAGGGGGCGTGCGGGCGAAGAAGCTTTCTTT.